A selection of T cell receptor beta chains follows, all from one sample in a study of blood T cell repertoires in COVID-19. Produced via immunoSEQ multiplex PCR; TCRdb's table is partial and in-frame only. Here the sample spans about 120,000 clones, approximately 87% being singletons. Source material: peripheral blood. All receptors come from a man aged 25 to 40 with acute or convalescent COVID-19. Each CDR3 is given without its conserved first and last residue.

TRBJ2-5	TRBV5-6	ASSLEAHERETQY
TRBJ2-7	TRBV12-3/TRBV12-4	ASSPGQYEQY
TRBJ1-2	TRBV12-3/TRBV12-4	ASSPTGAGGYT
TRBJ2-7	TRBV14	ASSQEGQGYEQY
TRBJ1-2	TRBV9	ASSVDGDYYGYT
TRBJ2-1	TRBV11-2	ASSREVRYNEQF
TRBJ2-1	TRBV20-1	SARIINEQF
TRBJ1-2	TRBV19	ASRETGNGAYGYT
TRBJ1-3	TRBV7-8	ASSAWEGKTSGNTIY
TRBJ1-1	TRBV6-2/TRBV6-3	ASSPDREMNTEAF
TRBJ2-1	TRBV12-3/TRBV12-4	ASSLDASGQF
TRBJ2-5	TRBV9	ASSVAGTVRETQY
TRBJ2-2	TRBV7-2	ASSLTPDTGELF
TRBJ2-2	TRBV19	ASSIGVTGELF
TRBJ1-5	TRBV2	ASSGRGSSNQPQH
TRBJ2-1	TRBV11-3	ASSLRTSGNNEQF
TRBJ1-6	TRBV7-8	ASSLVLQGNSPLH
TRBJ2-3	TRBV9	ASSVGLAEADTQY
TRBJ1-2	TRBV5-1	ASSLDTGSGYT
TRBJ2-1	TRBV13	ASSFTVDGGADNEQF
TRBJ1-2	TRBV5-1	ASSHPGGQGSGT
TRBJ1-1	TRBV21-1	ASSKDCGTEAF
TRBJ1-5	TRBV5-1	ASSLGQGQPQH
TRBJ1-3	TRBV13	ASSPLGNTIY